This T cell receptor beta chain originates from a study of cytomegalovirus exposure and HLA in healthy donors. Study as a whole: Falling in the Caucasian-associated ancestry cluster were 80% to 85% of some 400 genotyped donors. Study-wide results and caveats: In all likelihood, a cluster of highly shared sequence variants was a sequencing artifact. Analysis was performed later, and it showed HLA-associated TCR beta chains to be more clonally expanded than equally common others. Among the most significant clusters, several appeared linked to common viral pathogens in a later analysis.

Details on this clone: Antigen unknown. At the DNA level, this CDR3 is encoded by other sequences in the same sample as well.

Both 60 Vbeta primers and 13 Jbeta primers went into the PCR. Assay used: immunoSEQ multiplex PCR; TCRdb lists only in-frame clones, some missing. The sample includes about 160,000 clones, roughly four fifths seen only once; the top ten take 1%. Trimming stripped 2 bases from V and 1 base from J, with 5 bases between. Germline CDR1 is SGHTA and CDR2 is FQGTGA. This CDR3 region has 13 residues. Source material: PBMCs. The chain is built from TRBV7-3 and TRBJ1-1; the D is unclear. The sequence was collected from a woman aged 40 to 50 in good health and CMV-seronegative. The CDR3 DNA follows: TGTGCCAGCAGCTTAGAGGGGAACACTGAAGCTTTCTTT. It encodes CASSLEGNTEAFF. The full variable domain, its missing parts supplied by reference TRBV7-3 and TRBJ1-1, is GAGVSQTPSNKVTEKGKYVELRCDPISGHTALYWYRQSLGQGPEFLIYFQGTGAADDSGLPNDRFFAVRPEGSVSTLKIQRTERGDSAVYLCASSLEGNTEAFFGQGTRLTVV.